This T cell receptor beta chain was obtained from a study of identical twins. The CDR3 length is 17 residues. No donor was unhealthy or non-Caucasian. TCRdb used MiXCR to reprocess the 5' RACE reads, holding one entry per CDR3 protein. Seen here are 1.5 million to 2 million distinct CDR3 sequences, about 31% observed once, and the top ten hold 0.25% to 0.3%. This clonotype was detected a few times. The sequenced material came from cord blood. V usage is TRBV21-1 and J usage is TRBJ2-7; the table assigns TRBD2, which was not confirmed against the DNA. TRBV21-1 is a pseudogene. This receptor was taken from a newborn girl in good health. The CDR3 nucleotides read TGTGCCAGCAGCCCCCTACTTCTGGCTAGCGGGACGGACGAGCAGTACTTC. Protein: CASSPLLLASGTDEQYF.